The rows below give T cell receptor beta chains drawn from one sample of a study of blood T cells in healthy people across ages. TCRdb redid the calling of the 5' RACE reads with MiXCR, one entry per CDR3 protein. The sample has 900,000 to 950,000 distinct CDR3 sequences, 25% to 30% seen once; the top ten hold 9.5% to 13%. These data are also associated with another study on T cells of mothers and their children.

Sequencing input: blood. All receptors come from a woman aged 40 to 50 in good health. Each CDR3 is given without its conserved first and last residue. A D gene is named only where the DNA matches it firmly.

d_call v_call cdr3_aa
TRBD1 TRBV6-1 ASRMGTGGTEAF
TRBD1 TRBV27 ASSTGYRGDEQY
- TRBV7-2 ASSPGPPWEQF
- TRBV20-1 SARGQKRKMNTEAF
- TRBV20-1 SANRQGVDTQY
TRBD2 TRBV7-2 ASSSWLAGHPPYYNEQF
- TRBV28 ASRRPGGGTEAF
TRBD1 TRBV28 ATTAGGTLSNQPQH
TRBD2 TRBV7-2 ASSTLRTSGRADTQY
- TRBV28 ASRPGAYGYT
- TRBV14 ASSQDRGYTDTQY
TRBD1 TRBV29-1 STQQGMTYNEQF
TRBD2 TRBV3-1 ASSRNLAGGSYEQY
- TRBV5-1 ASSSPSDEQY
- TRBV20-1 SAWDYGYT
- TRBV4-1 ASSQAATGSYEQY
- TRBV29-1 SGILNTEAF
- TRBV7-2 ASSLSLGPFNYGYT
- TRBV10-3 AISESGAGSTGANVLT
- TRBV9 ASSPGALETQY
- TRBV6-2/TRBV6-3 ASSYGRMNTEAF
TRBD2 TRBV7-2 ASSFWTSGGTQETQY
- TRBV27 ASSVRDPRTDTQY
TRBD1 TRBV12-3/TRBV12-4 ASSRGQGAGEAF
- TRBV20-1 SAGNREGNEKLF
TRBD1 TRBV5-5 ASSWDSNEQF
TRBD1 TRBV6-5 ARSPRGRRDEKLF
TRBD1 TRBV12-3/TRBV12-4 ASSLAQQGNEQY
TRBD1 TRBV7-9 ASSRTGTEIDTQY
- TRBV4-1 ASAMGSDSYEQY
- TRBV5-1 ASSLGGSDQPQH
- TRBV28 ASRVGTNGGYT
TRBD2 TRBV4-3 ASSQDGGGGQETQY
- TRBV18 ASSGDLMNTEAF
TRBD1 TRBV7-2 ASSPDRETNEKLF
- TRBV5-4 ASTTSGGKVGDTQY
- TRBV29-1 SPRLGPQETQY
- TRBV18 ASSPGIPEAF
- TRBV7-2 ASSSRGTPGLSPLH
- TRBV11-3 ASSLTGTFLKGGAKNIQY
- TRBV5-1 ASSSPRDSGNGANVLT
- TRBV28 ASSVHQGKSSYEQY
TRBD1 TRBV10-3 AISGGQGETQY
- TRBV7-9 ASGPGATYNEQF
- TRBV15 ATHRGTNTEAF
- TRBV20-1 SAPASGTRGTYEQY
- TRBV7-8 ASSLELHPYGYT
- TRBV5-1 ASSPPSGSNVLT
- TRBV6-2/TRBV6-3 ASSLSIGTFNSPLH
TRBD2 TRBV29-1 SVDDFGTTGNEQF